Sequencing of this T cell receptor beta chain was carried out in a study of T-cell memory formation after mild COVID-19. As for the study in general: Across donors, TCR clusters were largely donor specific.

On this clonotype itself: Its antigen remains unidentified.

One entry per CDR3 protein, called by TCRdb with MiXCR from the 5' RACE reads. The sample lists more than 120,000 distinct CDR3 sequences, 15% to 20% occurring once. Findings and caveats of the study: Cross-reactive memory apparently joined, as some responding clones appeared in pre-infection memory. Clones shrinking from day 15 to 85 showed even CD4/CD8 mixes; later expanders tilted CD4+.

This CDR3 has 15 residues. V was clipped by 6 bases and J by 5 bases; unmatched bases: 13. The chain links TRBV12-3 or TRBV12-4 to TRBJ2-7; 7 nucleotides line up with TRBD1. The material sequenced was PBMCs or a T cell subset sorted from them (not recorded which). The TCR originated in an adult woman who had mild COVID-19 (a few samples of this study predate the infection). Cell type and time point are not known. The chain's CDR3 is CASRRQGAMVDEQYF. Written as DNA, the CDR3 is TGTGCCAGCAGAAGACAGGGAGCCATGGTCGACGAGCAGTACTTC.